This entry is about one T cell receptor (beta chain). Antigen specificity is unknown. This sample is part of a study of cytotoxic CD8 clonotypes in ibrutinib-treated CLL. The source of approximately 2 micrograms of genomic DNA for TCR beta libraries was cryopreserved PBMCs. Data came from immunoSEQ multiplex PCR; TCRdb stores just in-frame clones and leaves some out. The data contain some 150,000 clones, more than 75% of them singletons. Trimming took 2 bases from V and 0 from J; bases not matched to a gene: 16. Looked up from germline, CDR1 is SGHDT and CDR2 is YYEEEE. CDR3 length: 19 amino acids. General study findings and limits: The clonality went up when patients responded to ibrutinib and dropped back toward baseline at progression.

Material: PBMCs, obtained after 36 months of ibrutinib treatment. This TCR derives from a human donor with chronic lymphocytic leukemia. This sequence joins TRBV5-6 and TRBJ1-1, with 7 bases lining up with TRBD1. The CDR3 nucleotides are TGTGCCAGCAGCTTACAACAGGGGACCTGGCACCACATGAACACTGAAGCTTTCTTT. It translates to CASSLQQGTWHHMNTEAFF.